This is a list of T cell receptor beta chains from one sample in a study of blood T cell repertoires in COVID-19. Sequenced by immunoSEQ multiplex PCR; TCRdb stores in-frame clones only, minus some. In the table there are roughly 170,000 clones, about 83% of which are singletons. Sequenced sample: peripheral blood. These receptors all come from a man in his forties or fifties who had recovered from COVID-19. Both conserved end residues are part of each CDR3. A D gene is named only where the DNA matches it firmly. The listing skips clone size in some rows; elsewhere it reads once, few, many or a size class.

J gene: TRBJ1-2
CDR3 length: 15
D gene: TRBD1
clone size: -
V gene: TRBV9
CDR3 DNA: TGTGCCAGCAACCCAACAGGGGGGCAAGTCTATGGCTACACCTTC
CDR3 protein: CASNPTGGQVYGYTF

J gene: TRBJ1-5
CDR3 length: 15
D gene: TRBD1
clone size: few
V gene: TRBV6-2/TRBV6-3
CDR3 DNA: TGTGCCAGCAGTTTCAGGGGGACGGCTAATCAGCCCCAGCATTTT
CDR3 protein: CASSFRGTANQPQHF

J gene: TRBJ2-3
CDR3 length: 15
D gene: -
clone size: -
V gene: TRBV7-6
CDR3 DNA: TGTGCCAGCAGCTTAGGTCGGATCAGAGGGGATACGCAGTATTTT
CDR3 protein: CASSLGRIRGDTQYF

J gene: TRBJ2-5
CDR3 length: 13
D gene: TRBD2
clone size: -
V gene: TRBV29-1
CDR3 DNA: TGCAGCGTTGGGTCTGCGGGAGTAGAGACCCAGTACTTC
CDR3 protein: CSVGSAGVETQYF

J gene: TRBJ2-3
CDR3 length: 16
D gene: TRBD2
clone size: -
V gene: TRBV24-1
CDR3 DNA: TGTGCCACCAGTGACCTAGCGGGACGGGGCACAGATACGCAGTATTTT
CDR3 protein: CATSDLAGRGTDTQYF

J gene: TRBJ2-1
CDR3 length: 15
D gene: TRBD2
clone size: -
V gene: TRBV4-2
CDR3 DNA: TGTGCCAGCAGCCAAGGCGCGGGGGGGCGGGATGAGCAGTTCTTC
CDR3 protein: CASSQGAGGRDEQFF

J gene: TRBJ2-3
CDR3 length: 13
D gene: -
clone size: -
V gene: TRBV5-4
CDR3 DNA: TGTGCCAGCAGCTTGATCGAGACAGATACGCAGTATTTT
CDR3 protein: CASSLIETDTQYF

J gene: TRBJ2-5
CDR3 length: 13
D gene: -
clone size: -
V gene: TRBV5-1
CDR3 DNA: TGCGCCAGCAGCTTGGTTAGGGAGGAGACCCAGTACTTC
CDR3 protein: CASSLVREETQYF

J gene: TRBJ2-1
CDR3 length: 16
D gene: -
clone size: -
V gene: TRBV4-3
CDR3 DNA: TGCGCCAGCAGCCATTCCCTTCCGAGCTCCTACAATGAGCAGTTCTTC
CDR3 protein: CASSHSLPSSYNEQFF

J gene: TRBJ2-7
CDR3 length: 12
D gene: -
clone size: -
V gene: TRBV5-1
CDR3 DNA: TGCGCCAGCAGCGCTGGTCACTTCGAGCAGTACTTC
CDR3 protein: CASSAGHFEQYF

J gene: TRBJ2-5
CDR3 length: 10
D gene: -
clone size: -
V gene: TRBV3-1/TRBV3-2
CDR3 DNA: TGTGCCAGCAGCCGCGGGGCCCAGTACTTC
CDR3 protein: CASSRGAQYF

J gene: TRBJ2-1
CDR3 length: 15
D gene: TRBD1
clone size: -
V gene: TRBV6-1
CDR3 DNA: TGTGCCAGCAGACCGAGGGGGCCCTTCGCACTTGAGCAGTTCTTC
CDR3 protein: CASRPRGPFALEQFF

J gene: TRBJ2-4
CDR3 length: 14
D gene: -
clone size: -
V gene: TRBV7-9
CDR3 DNA: TGTGCCAGCAGCTTATCCGGGGGTGCAAACATTCAGTACTTC
CDR3 protein: CASSLSGGANIQYF

J gene: TRBJ2-3
CDR3 length: 17
D gene: -
clone size: -
V gene: TRBV24-1
CDR3 DNA: TGTGCCACCAGTGATCCCCAAGCCGGGAAGATGGGGGATACGCAGTATTTT
CDR3 protein: CATSDPQAGKMGDTQYF

J gene: TRBJ2-5
CDR3 length: 14
D gene: TRBD1
clone size: -
V gene: TRBV15
CDR3 DNA: TGTGCCACCAGCAGGAACAGGGGCCAAGAGACCCAGTACTTC
CDR3 protein: CATSRNRGQETQYF

J gene: TRBJ1-1
CDR3 length: 13
D gene: -
clone size: once
V gene: TRBV28
CDR3 DNA: -
CDR3 protein: CASSSSDRRRAFF

J gene: TRBJ2-2
CDR3 length: 14
D gene: TRBD1
clone size: -
V gene: TRBV12-5
CDR3 DNA: TGTGCTAGTGGTTTGGGGACAGGGTCCGGGGAGCTGTTTTTT
CDR3 protein: CASGLGTGSGELFF

J gene: TRBJ2-5
CDR3 length: 15
D gene: TRBD2
clone size: many
V gene: TRBV6-1
CDR3 DNA: TGTGCCAGCAGTGAAGCTAGCGGGGGGCAAGAGACCCAGTACTTC
CDR3 protein: CASSEASGGQETQYF

J gene: TRBJ1-2
CDR3 length: 14
D gene: TRBD1
clone size: few
V gene: TRBV19
CDR3 DNA: TGTGCCAGTAGTATACGGGGACAGGGATTTGGCTACACCTTC
CDR3 protein: CASSIRGQGFGYTF

J gene: TRBJ2-3
CDR3 length: 19
D gene: TRBD1
clone size: -
V gene: TRBV4-1
CDR3 DNA: TGCGCCAGCAGCCAGAGAAGATTTTGGGACAGGGGATCCCCAGATACGCAGTATTTT
CDR3 protein: CASSQRRFWDRGSPDTQYF

J gene: TRBJ2-7
CDR3 length: 14
D gene: -
clone size: -
V gene: TRBV19
CDR3 DNA: TGTGCCAGTAGTCGCGGCGCAGGGACTTACGAGCAGTACTTC
CDR3 protein: CASSRGAGTYEQYF

J gene: TRBJ2-2
CDR3 length: 15
D gene: -
clone size: -
V gene: TRBV7-3
CDR3 DNA: TGTGCCAGCATCCTACGTGACAGAATCACCGGGGAGCTGTTTTTT
CDR3 protein: CASILRDRITGELFF

J gene: TRBJ1-2
CDR3 length: 14
D gene: TRBD1
clone size: -
V gene: TRBV6-2/TRBV6-3
CDR3 DNA: TGTGCCAGCAGCCCAGGGGGCTCTAACTATGGCTACACCTTC
CDR3 protein: CASSPGGSNYGYTF

J gene: TRBJ1-1
CDR3 length: 15
D gene: -
clone size: -
V gene: TRBV5-6
CDR3 DNA: TGTGCCAGCAGCTTTAACTTAAGGCGCGGCACTGAAGCTTTCTTT
CDR3 protein: CASSFNLRRGTEAFF

J gene: TRBJ2-2
CDR3 length: 15
D gene: -
clone size: -
V gene: TRBV6-2/TRBV6-3
CDR3 DNA: TGTGCCAGCAGTTACCATCGGGGGAACACCGGGGAGCTGTTTTTT
CDR3 protein: CASSYHRGNTGELFF

J gene: TRBJ2-2
CDR3 length: 14
D gene: -
clone size: few
V gene: TRBV6-2/TRBV6-3
CDR3 DNA: TGTGCCAGCAGTACCCGGTGGGGGGCCGGGGAGCTGTTTTTT
CDR3 protein: CASSTRWGAGELFF

J gene: TRBJ2-3
CDR3 length: 13
D gene: TRBD2
clone size: -
V gene: TRBV6-1
CDR3 DNA: TGTGCCAGCAGTCAAGCGGGAGTAGATACGCAGTATTTT
CDR3 protein: CASSQAGVDTQYF

J gene: TRBJ1-6
CDR3 length: 15
D gene: TRBD1
clone size: -
V gene: TRBV6-5
CDR3 DNA: TGTGCCAGCACCCGGGACAGGTGGTTGGATTCACCCCTCCACTTT
CDR3 protein: CASTRDRWLDSPLHF

J gene: TRBJ1-2
CDR3 length: 12
D gene: TRBD1
clone size: -
V gene: TRBV28
CDR3 DNA: TGTGCCAGCGCCCAGGGGGTTTACGGCTACACCTTC
CDR3 protein: CASAQGVYGYTF

J gene: TRBJ2-7
CDR3 length: 17
D gene: -
clone size: -
V gene: TRBV6-2/TRBV6-3
CDR3 DNA: TGTGCCAGCAGTTTGACCATGGAGGCTCCGGTCTCCTACGAGCAGTACTTC
CDR3 protein: CASSLTMEAPVSYEQYF

J gene: TRBJ2-7
CDR3 length: 13
D gene: TRBD2
clone size: -
V gene: TRBV6-5
CDR3 DNA: TGTGCCAGCACCCCGGGCGGGGGATACGAGCAGTACTTC
CDR3 protein: CASTPGGGYEQYF

J gene: TRBJ2-7
CDR3 length: 15
D gene: -
clone size: once
V gene: TRBV9
CDR3 DNA: TGTGCCAGCAGCGTAGCAGGAATAAGCTCCTACGAGCAGTACTTC
CDR3 protein: CASSVAGISSYEQYF

J gene: TRBJ1-1
CDR3 length: 13
D gene: -
clone size: -
V gene: TRBV29-1
CDR3 DNA: TGCAGCGTAGCAGGGCAGATGAACACTGAAGCTTTCTTT
CDR3 protein: CSVAGQMNTEAFF

J gene: TRBJ2-3
CDR3 length: 13
D gene: -
clone size: -
V gene: TRBV29-1
CDR3 DNA: TGCAGCACCCGACCCGAAGCGACAGATACGCAGTATTTT
CDR3 protein: CSTRPEATDTQYF

J gene: TRBJ2-7
CDR3 length: 14
D gene: -
clone size: once
V gene: TRBV27
CDR3 DNA: TGTGCCAGCAGTCTCAAGGGGGGGGGCTACGAGCAGTACTTC
CDR3 protein: CASSLKGGGYEQYF